This T cell receptor (beta chain) stems from a study of human T cells and chemical hapten exposure. Study background: Patients received weekly diphenylcyclopropenone doses to the scalp throughout the approximately 25-week study.

Germline V gene sequence: CDR1 DFQATT, CDR2 SNEGSKA (reference sequence). V lost 4 bases and J 5 bases, leaving 13 bases between the germline ends. CDR3 length: 13 residues. Per the original methods: Counts of TCRs in each sample centred on a median of around 99,000 and extended from approximately 20,000 to 700,000. Each CDR3 protein is one row after TCRdb ran MiXCR on the RACE reads. TCRdb assigned the V and J calls; the authors' analysis was not used. The table shows fewer than 200,000 distinct CDR3 sequences, with roughly 30% occurring only once. Time point meaning: pre-sensitization, week 0. As to treatment: therapeutic diphenylcyclopropenone sensitization with weekly scalp DPC.

The V and J genes are TRBV20-1 and TRBJ2-3, with D possibly being TRBD2 (6 bases). The TCR comes from a woman under 40 with alopecia areata. Some clones in this sample may be carry-over from other donors' samples. Sequences were derived from whole blood, sampled in connection with sensitization to the hapten diphenylcyclopropenone (DPC). This chain's CDR3 is CSATLAWGDTQYF. In nucleotides, the CDR3 is TGCAGTGCTACCCTAGCGTGGGGAGATACGCAGTATTTT.